Listed below are T cell receptor beta chains from one sample, sequenced in a study of control samples from healthy donors and cancer patients. Generated by immunoSEQ multiplex PCR, the TCRdb table keeps only in-frame clones and is missing some. There are more than 150,000 clones in the sample; about 93% occur only once, and under 2.5% lies in the top ten. Sample: blood. The receptor source for this set is a man over 45 in good health. Both conserved end residues are part of each CDR3. Each record gives: clone size, V gene, CDR3 length, D gene, J gene, CDR3 DNA, CDR3 protein. The D gene is left open where the match is weak. Clone size, where shown, is once, few, many, or a class for clones that have expanded.

clone_size: NA; v_call: TRBV19; cdr3_length: 15; d_call: NA; j_call: TRBJ2-2; cdr3_nt: TGTGCCAGTAGTATCTACCAGGGAAACACCGGGGAGCTGTTTTTT; cdr3_aa: CASSIYQGNTGELFF
clone_size: NA; v_call: TRBV6-6; cdr3_length: 17; d_call: NA; j_call: TRBJ2-2; cdr3_nt: TGTGCCAGCAGTCAGGGGGCCAGCGGGGGGAACACCGGGGAGCTGTTTTTT; cdr3_aa: CASSQGASGGNTGELFF
clone_size: NA; v_call: TRBV5-1; cdr3_length: 17; d_call: TRBD1; j_call: TRBJ1-1; cdr3_nt: TGCGCCAGCAGGAACAGTAGGGACAGGGCCCTGAACACTGAAGCTTTCTTT; cdr3_aa: CASRNSRDRALNTEAFF
clone_size: NA; v_call: TRBV15; cdr3_length: 16; d_call: NA; j_call: TRBJ1-1; cdr3_nt: TGTGCCACCAGCAGAGGCCGGGGGACGGAGAACACTGAAGCTTTCTTT; cdr3_aa: CATSRGRGTENTEAFF
clone_size: NA; v_call: TRBV12-3/TRBV12-4; cdr3_length: 11; d_call: NA; j_call: TRBJ2-7; cdr3_nt: TGTGCCAGCAGCCGCCTCTACGAGCAGTACTTC; cdr3_aa: CASSRLYEQYF
clone_size: NA; v_call: TRBV28; cdr3_length: 14; d_call: NA; j_call: TRBJ1-6; cdr3_nt: TGTGCCAGCAGTTTCGGCCACCAAAATTCACCCCTCCACTTT; cdr3_aa: CASSFGHQNSPLHF
clone_size: NA; v_call: TRBV7-2; cdr3_length: 12; d_call: NA; j_call: TRBJ2-7; cdr3_nt: TGTGCCAGCAGCTCCACCTCCTACGAGCAGTACTTC; cdr3_aa: CASSSTSYEQYF
clone_size: once; v_call: TRBV28; cdr3_length: 14; d_call: TRBD1; j_call: TRBJ2-3; cdr3_nt: TGTGCCAGCAGCAGGGACAGGGTCACAGATACGCAGTATTTT; cdr3_aa: CASSRDRVTDTQYF
clone_size: NA; v_call: TRBV7-3; cdr3_length: 14; d_call: NA; j_call: TRBJ2-1; cdr3_nt: TGTGCCAGCAGCTTAATTGGGGTAGGGAATGAGCAGTTCTTC; cdr3_aa: CASSLIGVGNEQFF
clone_size: NA; v_call: TRBV7-2; cdr3_length: 14; d_call: NA; j_call: TRBJ2-5; cdr3_nt: TGTGCCAGCAGCCCGAGCGGAGCAAAAGAGACCCAGTACTTC; cdr3_aa: CASSPSGAKETQYF
clone_size: few; v_call: TRBV7-9; cdr3_length: 13; d_call: TRBD1; j_call: TRBJ1-2; cdr3_nt: TGTGCCAGCAGCCGGACAGGGAATTATGGCTACACCTTC; cdr3_aa: CASSRTGNYGYTF
clone_size: NA; v_call: TRBV7-9; cdr3_length: 12; d_call: NA; j_call: TRBJ2-7; cdr3_nt: TGTGCCAGCAGCTTGACCCCCTACGAGCAGTACTTC; cdr3_aa: CASSLTPYEQYF
clone_size: NA; v_call: TRBV28; cdr3_length: 13; d_call: TRBD1; j_call: TRBJ1-4; cdr3_nt: TGTGCCATACAGGGGGCGGCTAATGAAAAACTGTTTTTT; cdr3_aa: CAIQGAANEKLFF
clone_size: few; v_call: TRBV14; cdr3_length: 14; d_call: NA; j_call: TRBJ1-6; cdr3_nt: TGTGCCAGCAGCCAACGGAGGCAGGGCTCACCCCTCCACTTT; cdr3_aa: CASSQRRQGSPLHF
clone_size: NA; v_call: TRBV5-1; cdr3_length: 13; d_call: NA; j_call: TRBJ1-6; cdr3_nt: TGCGCCAGCAGCCCGGGGCAGAATTCACCCCTCCACTTT; cdr3_aa: CASSPGQNSPLHF
clone_size: NA; v_call: TRBV5-6; cdr3_length: 15; d_call: TRBD1; j_call: TRBJ1-2; cdr3_nt: TGTGCCAGCAGCAAGGCCGGGACAGGGGACTATGGCTACACCTTC; cdr3_aa: CASSKAGTGDYGYTF
clone_size: NA; v_call: TRBV11-3; cdr3_length: 14; d_call: TRBD2; j_call: TRBJ2-1; cdr3_nt: TGTGCCAGCAGCTTAGGAGGGAGGGCCGGTGAGCAGTTCTTC; cdr3_aa: CASSLGGRAGEQFF
clone_size: NA; v_call: TRBV5-1; cdr3_length: 15; d_call: NA; j_call: TRBJ2-1; cdr3_nt: TGCGCCAGCAGCTTGGGCGGGTTCTCCTACAATGAGCAGTTCTTC; cdr3_aa: CASSLGGFSYNEQFF
clone_size: NA; v_call: TRBV12-3/TRBV12-4; cdr3_length: 13; d_call: NA; j_call: TRBJ2-7; cdr3_nt: TGTGCCAGCAGTTCCCGAGCCACCTACGAGCAGTACTTC; cdr3_aa: CASSSRATYEQYF
clone_size: NA; v_call: TRBV3-1/TRBV3-2; cdr3_length: 14; d_call: NA; j_call: TRBJ1-1; cdr3_nt: TGTGCCAGCAGCTTTCACAGGGAGAACACTGAAGCTTTCTTT; cdr3_aa: CASSFHRENTEAFF
clone_size: NA; v_call: TRBV6-5; cdr3_length: 14; d_call: NA; j_call: TRBJ2-5; cdr3_nt: TGTGCCAGCAGTTTAACAGGGTCTTGGGAGACCCAGTACTTC; cdr3_aa: CASSLTGSWETQYF
clone_size: NA; v_call: TRBV27; cdr3_length: 13; d_call: NA; j_call: TRBJ1-1; cdr3_nt: TGTGCCAGCAGTGCCGGGACACCAAAGTCGGCTTTCTTT; cdr3_aa: CASSAGTPKSAFF
clone_size: NA; v_call: TRBV5-5; cdr3_length: 15; d_call: TRBD2; j_call: TRBJ2-7; cdr3_nt: TGTGCCAGCAGCTTGGATGCGGGAGGGGGCTACGAGCAGTACTTC; cdr3_aa: CASSLDAGGGYEQYF
clone_size: NA; v_call: TRBV2; cdr3_length: 12; d_call: NA; j_call: TRBJ1-1; cdr3_nt: TGTGCCAGCAGTGAACGGGGGGGAGAAGCTTTCTTT; cdr3_aa: CASSERGGEAFF
clone_size: NA; v_call: TRBV9; cdr3_length: 15; d_call: NA; j_call: TRBJ1-5; cdr3_nt: TGTGCCAGCAGTCTTATGGGCGGGAGCAATCAGCCCCAGCATTTT; cdr3_aa: CASSLMGGSNQPQHF
clone_size: few; v_call: TRBV20-1; cdr3_length: 11; d_call: NA; j_call: TRBJ1-2; cdr3_nt: TGCAGTGCTAGAGACGGAGTCGGCTACACCTTC; cdr3_aa: CSARDGVGYTF
clone_size: NA; v_call: TRBV27; cdr3_length: 15; d_call: TRBD2; j_call: TRBJ2-1; cdr3_nt: TGTGCCAGCAGATCACCGGGACTAGGAGTGAATGAGCAGTTCTTC; cdr3_aa: CASRSPGLGVNEQFF
clone_size: NA; v_call: TRBV5-6; cdr3_length: 14; d_call: TRBD1; j_call: TRBJ2-3; cdr3_nt: TGTGCCAGCAGCTTGTACAGGGGTGCGGATACGCAGTATTTT; cdr3_aa: CASSLYRGADTQYF
clone_size: NA; v_call: TRBV3-1/TRBV3-2; cdr3_length: 16; d_call: NA; j_call: TRBJ1-3; cdr3_nt: TGTGCCAGCAGCCAAGTATTAGGACAGATTGGAAACACCATATATTTT; cdr3_aa: CASSQVLGQIGNTIYF
clone_size: NA; v_call: TRBV28; cdr3_length: 15; d_call: TRBD1; j_call: TRBJ2-5; cdr3_nt: TGTGCCACCAACCCGACAGGGGGGATGGCGGAGACCCAGTACTTC; cdr3_aa: CATNPTGGMAETQYF
clone_size: NA; v_call: TRBV3-1/TRBV3-2; cdr3_length: 14; d_call: TRBD1; j_call: TRBJ2-5; cdr3_nt: TGTGCCAGCAGCCTCAGGGGGCCCCAAGAGACCCAGTACTTC; cdr3_aa: CASSLRGPQETQYF
clone_size: NA; v_call: TRBV24-1; cdr3_length: 13; d_call: NA; j_call: TRBJ1-2; cdr3_nt: TGTGCCACCAGTCACGAACTTAACTATGGCTACACCTTC; cdr3_aa: CATSHELNYGYTF
clone_size: few; v_call: TRBV29-1; cdr3_length: 14; d_call: NA; j_call: TRBJ2-1; cdr3_nt: TGCAGCGTTGAAGATCGATCAGGCCGGGGATGGGAGTTCTTC; cdr3_aa: CSVEDRSGRGWEFF